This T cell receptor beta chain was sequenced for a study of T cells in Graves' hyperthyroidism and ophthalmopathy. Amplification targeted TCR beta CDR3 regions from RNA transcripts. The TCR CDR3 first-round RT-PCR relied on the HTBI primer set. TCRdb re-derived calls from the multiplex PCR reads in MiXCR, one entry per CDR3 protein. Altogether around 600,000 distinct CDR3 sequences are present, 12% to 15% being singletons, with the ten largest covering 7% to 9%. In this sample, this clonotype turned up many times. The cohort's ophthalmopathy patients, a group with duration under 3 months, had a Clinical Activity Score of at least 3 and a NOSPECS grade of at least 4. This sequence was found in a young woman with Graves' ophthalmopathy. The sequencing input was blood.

As DNA, the CDR3 is TGTGCCGGCCGCGGACAGGGTCGCTATGGCTACACCTTC. It is translated as CAGRGQGRYGYTF. This chain links TRBV28 with TRBJ1-2; TRBD1 aligns across 8 bases. Germline lookup yields CDR1 MDHEN and CDR2 SYDVKM. J lost 4 bases, V lost 11 bases, and 9 bases had no gene match. The CDR3 loop spans 13 amino acids.